A single sample is the source of the 3 T cell receptor beta chains below, sequenced in a study of blood T cell repertoires in COVID-19. Clones were read by immunoSEQ multiplex PCR, and TCRdb kept only the in-frame ones, dropping some. Of around 170,000 clones in the sample, roughly four fifths are singletons; the top ten hold about 1.5%. Sequencing was performed on peripheral blood. Receptors were obtained from a human donor in a cohort sampled during active COVID-19.

V is TRBV15 and J is TRBJ2-5, with D tentatively TRBD2 (7 bases). Germline V gene lookup returns CDR1 LNHNV and CDR2 YYDKDF (reference sequence). With 4 bases removed from V and 2 bases from J, the gap between germline ends came to 11 bases. This CDR3 has 14 amino acids. In DNA, the CDR3 is TGTGCCACCAGCAAGGGAGGGGGGCAAGAGACCCAGTACTTC. Encoded protein: CATSKGGGQETQYF. The full variable domain, in which reference TRBV15 and TRBJ2-5 provide the parts outside the CDR3, is DAMVIQNPRYQVTQFGKPVTLSCSQTLNHNVMYWYQQKSSQAPKLLFHYYDKDFNNEADTPDNFQSRRPNTSFCFLDIRSPGLGDTAMYLCATSKGGGQETQYFGPGTRLLVL.

The chain joins TRBV19 to TRBJ1-5; 8 bases are shared with TRBD1. The CDR3 runs 16 residues. Germline values: CDR1 LNHDA, CDR2 SQIVND (reference sequence). Trimming took 0 bases from V and 5 from J; bases not matched to a gene: 6. The DNA for the CDR3 is TGTGCCAGTAGTATAGAGCCAGGGGGCTGGGATCAGCCCCAGCATTTT. Amino acids: CASSIEPGGWDQPQHF.

The genes are TRBV6-5 and TRBJ1-2; 9 nucleotides align to TRBD1. CDR1 MNHEY and CDR2 SVGAGI come from the germline V gene. V trimming: 2 bases; J trimming: 8 bases; junction bases outside the gene matches: 6. The CDR3 totals 14 residues. The CDR3 loop is CASSYRWTGEGYTF. Here the CDR3 DNA reads TGTGCCAGCAGTTACAGATGGACAGGGGAAGGCTACACCTTC.